This T cell receptor beta chain was profiled in a study of cytomegalovirus exposure and HLA in healthy donors. Regarding the study as a whole: The study designated 150 or so TCR beta chains cytomegalovirus-associated. Researchers reported that a few CMV-associated chains were confirmed in vitro as CMV antigen-specific. In a later analysis, TCR beta V- and J-gene trimming showed a link to a missense DCLRE1C variant.

This CDR3 is 15 amino acids long. V shed 5 bases, J shed 1 base, and the junction held 7 bases outside the gene matches. Looked up from germline, CDR1 is MNHEY and CDR2 is SMNVEV (reference sequence). To note about this clone: Its antigen remains unidentified.

The primer mix had 60 Vbeta and 13 Jbeta primers. The method was immunoSEQ multiplex PCR; TCRdb's version includes in-frame clones alone and lacks a portion of them. The repertoire includes 120,000 to 150,000 clones, around 80% of them detected once, and over 1% sits in the top ten. The chain joins TRBV27 to TRBJ1-1; 7 bases agree with TRBD1. The receptor was isolated from a female donor in good health and CMV-seronegative. The sample taken for sequencing was PBMCs. The CDR3 sequence: CASSPLTGPNTEAFF. The CDR3 DNA follows: TGTGCCAGCAGTCCACTGACAGGGCCGAACACTGAAGCTTTCTTT.